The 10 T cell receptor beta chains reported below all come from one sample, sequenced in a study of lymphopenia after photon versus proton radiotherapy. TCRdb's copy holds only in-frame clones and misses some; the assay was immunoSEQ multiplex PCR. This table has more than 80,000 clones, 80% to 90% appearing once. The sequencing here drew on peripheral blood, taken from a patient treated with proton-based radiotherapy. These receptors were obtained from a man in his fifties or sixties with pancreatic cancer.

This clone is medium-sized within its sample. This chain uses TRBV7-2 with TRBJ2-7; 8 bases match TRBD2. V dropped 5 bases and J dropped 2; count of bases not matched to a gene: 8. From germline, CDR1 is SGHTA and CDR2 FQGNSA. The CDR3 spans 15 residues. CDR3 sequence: CASSRQSGGPYEQYF. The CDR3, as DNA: TGTGCCAGCAGCCGCCAAAGCGGGGGACCCTACGAGCAGTACTTC.

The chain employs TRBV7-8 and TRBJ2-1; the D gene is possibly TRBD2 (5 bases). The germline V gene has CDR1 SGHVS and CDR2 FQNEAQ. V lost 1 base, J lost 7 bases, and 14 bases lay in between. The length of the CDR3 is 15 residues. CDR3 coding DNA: TGTGCCAGCAGCTTAGACGGGGAAATGTTGAATGAGCAGTTCTTC. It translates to CASSLDGEMLNEQFF.

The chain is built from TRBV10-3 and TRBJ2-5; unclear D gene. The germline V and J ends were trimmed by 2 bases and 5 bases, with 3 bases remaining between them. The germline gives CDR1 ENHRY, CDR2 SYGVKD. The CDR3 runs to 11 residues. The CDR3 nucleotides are TGTGCCATCAGTGAGAAGGAGACCCAGTACTTC. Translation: CAISEKETQYF.

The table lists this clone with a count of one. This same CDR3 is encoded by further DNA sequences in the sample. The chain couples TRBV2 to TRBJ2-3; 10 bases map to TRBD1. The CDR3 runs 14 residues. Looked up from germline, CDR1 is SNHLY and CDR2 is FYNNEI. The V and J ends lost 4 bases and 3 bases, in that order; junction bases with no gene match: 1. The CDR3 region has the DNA TGTGCCAGCAGTGGGGACAGGGGAACAGATACGCAGTATTTT. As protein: CASSGDRGTDTQYF.

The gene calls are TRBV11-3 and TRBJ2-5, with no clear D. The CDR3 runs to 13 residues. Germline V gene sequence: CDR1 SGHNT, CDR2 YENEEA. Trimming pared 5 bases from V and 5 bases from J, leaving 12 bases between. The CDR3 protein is CASSRSGLETQYF. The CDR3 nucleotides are TGTGCCAGCAGCCGCAGTGGCTTGGAGACCCAGTACTTC.

The CDR3 region has the DNA TGCGCCAGCAGCCAAGACCCTCCGGGGACAGCTAACAATCAGCCCCAGCATTTT. It translates to CASSQDPPGTANNQPQHF. V usage is TRBV4-3 and J usage is TRBJ1-5, with TRBD1 matching over 7 bases. Germline-derived CDR1 and CDR2 are LGHNA and YSLEER. Losses at the gene ends were 0 bases for V and 3 bases for J; bases not matched to a gene: 11. The CDR3 covers 18 residues.

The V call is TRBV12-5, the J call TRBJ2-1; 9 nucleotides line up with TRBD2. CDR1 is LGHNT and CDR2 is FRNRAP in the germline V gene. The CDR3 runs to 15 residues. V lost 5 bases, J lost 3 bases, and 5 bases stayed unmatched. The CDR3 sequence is CASGASGKFYNEQFF. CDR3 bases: TGTGCTAGTGGTGCTAGCGGGAAGTTCTACAATGAGCAGTTCTTC.

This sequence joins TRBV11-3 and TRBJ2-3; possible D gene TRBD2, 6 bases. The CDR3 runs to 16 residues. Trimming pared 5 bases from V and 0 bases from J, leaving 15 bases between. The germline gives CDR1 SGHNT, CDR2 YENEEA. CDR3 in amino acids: CASSQAGWGSTDTQYF. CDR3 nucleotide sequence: TGTGCCAGCAGCCAGGCGGGGTGGGGAAGCACAGATACGCAGTATTTT.

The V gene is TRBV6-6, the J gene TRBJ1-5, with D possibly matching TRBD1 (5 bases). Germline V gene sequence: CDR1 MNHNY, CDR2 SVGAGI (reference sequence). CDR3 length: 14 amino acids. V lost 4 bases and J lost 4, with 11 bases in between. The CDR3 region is CASSSPGENQPQHF. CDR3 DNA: TGTGCCAGCAGTTCCCCGGGGGAGAATCAGCCCCAGCATTTT.

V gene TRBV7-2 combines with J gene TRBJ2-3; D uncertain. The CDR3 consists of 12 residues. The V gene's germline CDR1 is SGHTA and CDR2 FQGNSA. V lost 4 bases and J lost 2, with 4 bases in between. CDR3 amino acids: CASSYATDTQYF. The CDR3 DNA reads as TGTGCCAGCAGCTACGCCACAGATACGCAGTATTTT.